The sequence of this TCR beta chain was determined in a study of T cell repertoires in cytomegalovirus infection. General study findings and limits: HLA-C-restricted CMV-specific TCR beta clonotypes prevailed in the ex vivo response.

This clonotype occurred a few times. Its matching antigen is unknown. V was trimmed by 2 bases and J by 7 bases, leaving 15 bases between them. The CDR3 totals 14 residues. Germline assignment: CDR1 MNHEY and CDR2 SVGAGI. MiXCR, applied by TCRdb to the reads, yields one record per CDR3 protein. Of roughly 730,000 distinct CDR3 sequences listed, around a third are singletons. The TCR originated in a human donor in good health (CMV status not recorded). Some clones in this sample may be carry-over from other donors' samples. The chain couples TRBV6-5 to TRBJ2-7; D tentatively reads TRBD1 or TRBD2 (5 bases each). Sequencing was performed on cultured PBMCs, taken from culture after CMV antigen stimulation. The CDR3 spells CASSYPGTPAEQYF. The CDR3 nucleotides are TGTGCCAGCAGTTACCCTGGGACCCCGGCAGAGCAGTACTTC.